The 8 T cell receptor beta chains presented below share a single source sample, sequenced in a study of blood T cell repertoires in COVID-19. Only in-frame clones appear in the TCRdb table, and some are missing; sequencing was by immunoSEQ multiplex PCR. The sample lists roughly 300,000 clones, 70% to 90% occurring once. The specimen sequenced was PBMCs or T cells enriched from blood (not recorded which). These receptors were taken from a man younger than 40 who had recovered from COVID-19.

The chain employs TRBV28 and TRBJ1-2; TRBD1 might be the D (5 bases). The CDR3 loop spans 13 amino acids. Trimming removed 3 bases from V and 2 bases from J, with 7 bases in between. Germline V gives CDR1 MDHEN, CDR2 SYDVKM. In DNA form, the CDR3 reads TGTGCCAGCAGTTTTGCAGGGAACTATGGCTACACCTTC. Residues: CASSFAGNYGYTF.

The genes are TRBV5-1 and TRBJ2-1; TRBD2 aligns across 12 bases. The germline V gene encodes CDR1 SGHRS and CDR2 YFSETQ. V was clipped by 5 bases and J by 9 bases; unmatched bases: 12. The CDR3 has 16 amino acids. CDR3 residues: CASREETSGSNCEQFF. CDR3 DNA sequence: TGCGCCAGCAGGGAAGAGACTAGCGGGAGTAATTGTGAGCAGTTCTTC. The full variable domain, its missing parts supplied by reference TRBV5-1 and TRBJ2-1, is KAGVTQTPRYLIKTRGQQVTLSCSPISGHRSVSWYQQTPGQGLQFLFEYFSETQRNKGNFPGRFSGRQFSNSRSEMNVSTLELGDSALYLCASREETSGSNCEQFFGPGTRLTVL.

The chain carries TRBV4-1 and TRBJ1-3, with unresolved D. Germline CDR1 reads MGHRA; CDR2 reads YSYEKL. V gave up 1 base and J gave up 1 base, with 11 bases separating them. The CDR3 has 16 residues. The CDR3 spells CASSQVLGVSGNTIYF. DNA of the CDR3: TGCGCCAGCAGCCAAGTACTAGGAGTTTCTGGAAACACCATATATTTT.

The V call is TRBV5-1, the J call TRBJ1-3; 7 bases agree with TRBD1. Germline V lookup: CDR1 SGHRS, CDR2 YFSETQ. V dropped 3 bases and J dropped 4; count of bases not matched to a gene: 4. This CDR3 has 14 amino acids. The CDR3 spells CASSSQGTGNTIYF. As DNA, the CDR3 is TGCGCCAGCAGCTCACAGGGGACCGGAAACACCATATATTTT.

This sequence joins TRBV28 and TRBJ1-4; 9 bases map to TRBD1. CDR1 is MDHEN and CDR2 is SYDVKM in the germline V gene. The length of the CDR3 is 15 residues. With V trimmed by 2 bases and J by 5 bases, 3 bases remained unmatched. In nucleotides, the CDR3 is TGTGCCAGCAGTTTAATGACAGGGGGGAATGAAAAACTGTTTTTT. This encodes CASSLMTGGNEKLFF.

This clone turned up a few times. The rearrangement uses TRBV13 and TRBJ1-1; D possibly corresponds to TRBD1 (6 bases). V was trimmed by 3 bases and J by 5 bases, leaving 13 bases between them. Germline CDR1 is PRHDT and CDR2 is FYEKMQ (reference sequence). The CDR3 runs 14 residues. Written as DNA, the CDR3 is TGTGCCAGCAGCTTCGGGGGGCGAGGGACTGAAGCTTTCTTT. It is translated as CASSFGGRGTEAFF.

J is TRBJ1-5 and V is TRBV10-3; D not resolved. Germline-derived CDR1 and CDR2 are ENHRY and SYGVKD. Between the trimmed V and J ends, which lost 10 bases and 0 bases, there was a span of 7 bases. The CDR3 has 12 residues. CDR3 DNA: TGTGCCACGCGGGGTAGCAATCAGCCCCAGCATTTT. It encodes CATRGSNQPQHF.

The V gene is TRBV11-1, the J gene TRBJ2-3; possible D gene TRBD1, 6 bases. Trimming pared 4 bases from V and 5 bases from J, leaving 19 bases between. CDR1 and CDR2 (germline): SGHAT, FQDESV (reference sequence). The CDR3 contains 16 residues. For the CDR3, the DNA is TGTGCCAGCAGCTCGCACAGGGCCCAATCCCTAGATACGCAGTATTTT. It yields the protein CASSSHRAQSLDTQYF.